This is a list of T cell receptor beta chains from one sample in a study of CD8 T cells in ankylosing spondylitis. TCRdb ran MiXCR on the 5' RACE reads and lists one entry per CDR3 protein. The data contain some 240,000 distinct CDR3 sequences, 20% to 30% of them singletons. Sequencing was done on a sample of blood, either unsorted or a sorted T cell fraction (not recorded which). These receptors came from a male donor with ankylosing spondylitis or in good health (not recorded which). Both conserved end residues are part of each CDR3. A D gene is named only where the DNA matches it firmly. Clone sizes are given selectively: once, few, many, or a class where the clone is expanded.

d_call	clone_size	v_call	j_call	cdr3_nt	cdr3_aa
NA	many	TRBV11-2	TRBJ2-3	TGTGCCAGCAGCTTAGTTGGCAGGGCAGATACGCAGTATTTT	CASSLVGRADTQYF
NA	few	TRBV20-1	TRBJ2-3	TGCAGTGCACACCCGGGGTACTCCACAGATACGCAGTATTTT	CSAHPGYSTDTQYF
TRBD2	NA	TRBV12-3/TRBV12-4	TRBJ2-3	TGTGCCAGCAGTTTAGGAGTGGGGGGGGCGCAGTATTTT	CASSLGVGGAQYF
NA	NA	TRBV18	TRBJ2-4	TGTGCCAGCTCACCACTTACTAGTGCCAAAAACATTCAGTACTTC	CASSPLTSAKNIQYF
TRBD1	few	TRBV29-1	TRBJ2-7	TGCAGCGTTGAAGATTTTTCAGGGGGCGAGCAGTACTTC	CSVEDFSGGEQYF
NA	once	TRBV7-9	TRBJ2-5	TGTGCCAGCAGCCGAAGACAGGCTGAGACCCAGTACTTC	CASSRRQAETQYF
TRBD1	few	TRBV12-3/TRBV12-4	TRBJ1-5	TGTGCCAGCAGCCGCGGACAGGGCCTCAATCAGCCCCAGCATTTT	CASSRGQGLNQPQHF
TRBD1	NA	TRBV29-1	TRBJ2-3	TGCAGCGTTGTGAGCAGGGGGCTGGGAGATACGCAGTATTTT	CSVVSRGLGDTQYF
NA	many	TRBV20-1	TRBJ2-3	TGCAGTGCTAGAGATATTGCAGGCACAGATACGCAGTATTTT	CSARDIAGTDTQYF
NA	NA	TRBV3-1	TRBJ2-3	TGTGCCAGCAGCTCCACGTTCTTCCTACAAAGGTATTTT	CASSSTFFLQRYF
NA	NA	TRBV20-1	TRBJ2-3	TGCAGTGCTAGCGGCTCGGGGGGCCGCACAGATACGCAGTATTTT	CSASGSGGRTDTQYF
TRBD2	NA	TRBV12-3/TRBV12-4	TRBJ2-5	TGTGCCAGCAGAACCGGGGGGATGTTTGAAGAGACCCAGTACTTC	CASRTGGMFEETQYF
NA	NA	TRBV29-1	TRBJ2-1	TGCAGCGGTAGAAACGATGAGCAGTTCTTC	CSGRNDEQFF
NA	NA	TRBV20-1	TRBJ2-3	TGCAGTGCGAACGGGGGGCCCCCCGGGGATACGCAGTATTTT	CSANGGPPGDTQYF
TRBD1	NA	TRBV10-1	TRBJ2-1	TGCGCCAGCAGCCGGGACAGCAGGGGAGATGAGCAGTTCTTC	CASSRDSRGDEQFF
TRBD2	NA	TRBV20-1	TRBJ2-3	TGCAGTGCTAGAGGGTGGGGGGGACTAGCGGGCGGAAGCACAGATACGCAGTATTTT	CSARGWGGLAGGSTDTQYF
TRBD1	NA	TRBV14	TRBJ2-5	TGTGCCAGCAGTCGGTTACAGGGGCGACAAGAGACCCAGTACTTC	CASSRLQGRQETQYF
TRBD2	NA	TRBV18	TRBJ2-1	TGTGCCAGCTCCCCTATAGCGGGGGGCCAGTCATACAATGAGCAGTTCTTC	CASSPIAGGQSYNEQFF
TRBD1	many	TRBV12-3/TRBV12-4	TRBJ2-1	TGTGCCAGCAGTTCCGAGGGACAGGTTAGATGGCAGTTCTTC	CASSSEGQVRWQFF
NA	few	TRBV29-1	TRBJ2-5	TGCAGCGTTGCCTCGGCGGGTACGCTACGATTCCAAGAGACCCAGTACTTC	CSVASAGTLRFQETQYF
NA	NA	TRBV6-5	TRBJ2-1	TGTGCCAGCAGTTACTCTATAGGGCCACTCTTGGCTTTGGGTGAGCAGTTCTTC	CASSYSIGPLLALGEQFF
NA	NA	TRBV6-1	TRBJ2-1	TGTGCCAGCAGTGGACCGGGACAAAAACTGGGGCTCTACAATGAGCAGTTCTTC	CASSGPGQKLGLYNEQFF
NA	few	TRBV15	TRBJ2-7	TGTGCCACCAGCAGAGATCTGGGATCCTACGAGCAGTACTTC	CATSRDLGSYEQYF
NA	many	TRBV29-1	TRBJ2-3	TGCAGCGTTGTGAGCCTCTACACAGATACGCAGTATTTT	CSVVSLYTDTQYF
NA	few	TRBV12-3/TRBV12-4	TRBJ2-5	TGTGCCAGCAGTGCCCCGCCCCTTTTCGGGGAGACCCAGTACTTC	CASSAPPLFGETQYF
NA	few	TRBV18	TRBJ2-3	TGTGCCAGCTCACCAAGGGGGGGGGCAAGCACAGATACGCAGTATTTT	CASSPRGGASTDTQYF
NA	NA	TRBV27	TRBJ2-1	TGTGCCAGCAGTAAACAGCGGAACTCCTACAATGAGCAGTTCTTC	CASSKQRNSYNEQFF
NA	many	TRBV6-4	TRBJ1-4	TGTGCCAGCAGGCCGGGACCGGGTGAAAAACTGTTTTTT	CASRPGPGEKLFF
NA	NA	TRBV20-1	TRBJ2-1	TGCAGTGCTCTTAGAGTAGGACTCAATGAGCAGTTCTTC	CSALRVGLNEQFF
TRBD1	NA	TRBV7-2	TRBJ2-3	TGTGCCAGCAGCTTACGGCAGGGGGTTACAGATACGCAGTATTTT	CASSLRQGVTDTQYF
NA	once	TRBV5-1	TRBJ2-3	TGCGCCAGCAGCTTGGTATGGGCCTGGACTATTGGAGATACGCAGTATTTT	CASSLVWAWTIGDTQYF
NA	many	TRBV12-3/TRBV12-4	TRBJ2-3	TGTGCCAGCAGTTTACTATCGCTGGGGAGCACAGATACGCAGTATTTT	CASSLLSLGSTDTQYF
NA	many	TRBV12-3/TRBV12-4	TRBJ2-3	TGTGCCAGCAGTTTGTCGGGGGCCACAGATACGCAGTATTTT	CASSLSGATDTQYF
NA	many	TRBV15	TRBJ2-7	TGTGCCACCAGCAGAGCAGGATACCCCTACGAGCAGTACTTC	CATSRAGYPYEQYF
NA	many	TRBV3-1	TRBJ2-1	TGTGCCAGCAGCCAAGGGTCGGCTTACAATGAGCAGTTCTTC	CASSQGSAYNEQFF
NA	many	TRBV20-1	TRBJ1-2	TGCAGTGCTAGAGATCTCGCGGTTGGCTACACCTTC	CSARDLAVGYTF
NA	NA	TRBV5-8	TRBJ1-4	TGTGCCAGCAGCTTGGATTACGGCGGGGAAAGGCTGTTTTTT	CASSLDYGGERLFF
TRBD1	NA	TRBV10-3	TRBJ2-1	TGTGCCATCAGTGAGAGAGGGGGCGATGGCAATGAGCAGTTCTTC	CAISERGGDGNEQFF
TRBD2	NA	TRBV7-2	TRBJ2-3	TGTGCCAGCAGCTTAGTAGCGGGGGGCCTCACAGATACGCAGTATTTT	CASSLVAGGLTDTQYF
NA	NA	TRBV20-1	TRBJ2-3	TGCAGTGGTAGACGGGGGAGCACAGATACGCAGTATTTT	CSGRRGSTDTQYF
TRBD2	NA	TRBV20-1	TRBJ2-1	TGCAGTGCTGTACCCGGGACTAGCGAGAATGAGCAGTTCTTC	CSAVPGTSENEQFF
NA	many	TRBV29-1	TRBJ2-5	TGCAGCGTTAAGACAGGACAAGAGACCCAGTACTTC	CSVKTGQETQYF
NA	many	TRBV12-3/TRBV12-4	TRBJ1-2	TGTGCCAGCAGTTTAGGGTCAGGGAAACCCTATGGCTACACCTTC	CASSLGSGKPYGYTF
TRBD1	few	TRBV20-1	TRBJ2-3	TGCAGTGCTAGTTCCCGCAGGGGGCAAGAGGATACGCAGTATTTT	CSASSRRGQEDTQYF
TRBD1	few	TRBV6-1	TRBJ1-1	TGTGCCAGCAGTCTCCTTACAGGGGGGACTGAAGCTTTCTTT	CASSLLTGGTEAFF
NA	NA	TRBV7-6	TRBJ2-3	TGTGCCAGCAGCTTAGTTTCTAGCATGAGCACAGATACGCAGTATTTT	CASSLVSSMSTDTQYF
TRBD1	many	TRBV5-1	TRBJ2-7	TGCGCCAGCAGCTTGGCCGGACAGGCCTACGAGCAGTACTTC	CASSLAGQAYEQYF
NA	few	TRBV20-1	TRBJ2-1	TGCAGTGCTAGCTCTGGACTGCGGTACAATGAGCAGTTCTTC	CSASSGLRYNEQFF
NA	many	TRBV12-3/TRBV12-4	TRBJ1-1	TGTGCCAGCAGTTTGTCCCGGTCTAGCCCGAGCACTGAAGCTTTCTTT	CASSLSRSSPSTEAFF